These 32 T cell receptor beta chains share one sample of origin, sequenced in a study of PD-1 blockade in mismatch repair-deficient tumors. TCRdb's copy holds only in-frame clones and misses some; the assay was immunoSEQ multiplex PCR. The data show around 100,000 clones, over 75% seen once. Specimen: peripheral blood, collected about 36 weeks after starting pembrolizumab. These receptors all come from an adult with mismatch repair-deficient cancer.

This clone was counted a few times. V gene TRBV7-9 combines with J gene TRBJ2-2, with D uncertain. The CDR3 runs to 17 residues. V lost 5 bases and J lost 6, with 22 bases in between. Germline V gives CDR1 SEHNR, CDR2 FQNEAQ (reference sequence). CDR3 DNA: TGTGCCAGCAGCCCTGGAAGGGCCTCCCTGCCGGCCGGGGAGCTGTTTTTT. The encoded protein is CASSPGRASLPAGELFF.

The chain joins TRBV10-3 to TRBJ2-1; the D gene is possibly TRBD2 (6 bases). Trimming took 6 bases from V and 6 from J, leaving 12 bases between them. The CDR3 consists of 13 residues. Germline CDR1 and CDR2: ENHRY and SYGVKD. Written as DNA, the CDR3 is TGTGCCATCAGGGGCGCCGGGGGCAATGAGCAGTTCTTC. Translation: CAIRGAGGNEQFF.

The rearrangement links TRBV11-3 to TRBJ2-2, with no clear D. The CDR3 totals 16 residues. The V end lost 3 bases, the J end lost 0 bases, and 11 bases lay between the germline ends. CDR1 is SGHNT and CDR2 is YENEEA in the germline V gene. CDR3 in DNA: TGTGCCAGCAGCTTTTATGGGCAGGCGAACACCGGGGAGCTGTTTTTT. This translates into CASSFYGQANTGELFF.

This sequence joins TRBV19 and TRBJ1-5; tentative D call: TRBD1 (6 bases). CDR3 size: 13 residues. The ends were cut back, 6 bases at V and 8 bases at J, with 14 bases in the middle. CDR1 is LNHDA and CDR2 is SQIVND in the germline V gene (reference sequence). CDR3 loop: CASSRGGWEPQHF. The CDR3 bases are TGTGCCAGTAGCAGAGGGGGGTGGGAGCCCCAGCATTTT.

The chain recombines TRBV5-6 with TRBJ2-1, with 8 bases matching TRBD1. The CDR3 covers 15 residues. Germline V gene data show CDR1 as SGHDT and CDR2 as YYEEEE. Trimming took 2 bases from V and 7 from J; bases not matched to a gene: 8. The CDR3 DNA reads TGTGCCAGCAGCTTCCGGCGGACAGGGAGGAATGAGCAGTTCTTC. Amino acids: CASSFRRTGRNEQFF.

The rearrangement links TRBV30 to TRBJ1-1, with D unclear. The CDR3 is 17 residues long. V lost 0 bases and J lost 0, with 17 bases in between. CDR1 and CDR2 from the germline V gene are GTSNPN and SVGIG (reference sequence). The CDR3 sequence: CAWSVLMVRGLNTEAFF. The DNA for the CDR3 is TGTGCCTGGAGTGTACTGATGGTCCGTGGATTGAACACTGAAGCTTTCTTT.

This chain connects TRBV6-1 to TRBJ2-1, with a possible D match to TRBD2 (6 bases). The CDR3 length is 15 residues. The V end was cut by 2 bases, the J end by 4 bases, with 12 bases between. Germline V lookup: CDR1 MNHNS, CDR2 SASEGT. In nucleotides, the CDR3 is TGTGCCAGCAGTGAATCCAGCGGGTTTTACAATGAGCAGTTCTTC. Translating it yields CASSESSGFYNEQFF.

A single count supports this clone. This sequence joins TRBV27 and TRBJ2-7; 7 bases match TRBD1. The CDR3 has 14 amino acids. CDR1 MNHEY and CDR2 SMNVEV come from the germline V gene (reference sequence). Trimming cost V 6 bases and J 7 bases; bases outside gene matches: 12. CDR3 sequence reads: CASSLGQQILEQYF. The CDR3 bases are TGTGCCAGCAGCCTGGGACAGCAAATCCTAGAGCAGTACTTC.

This clone was recorded only once. The chain carries TRBV5-1 and TRBJ2-1; perhaps TRBD2 as D (6 bases). V lost 4 bases and J lost 0, with 17 bases in between. The CDR3 covers 17 residues. In germline, CDR1 is SGHRS, CDR2 YFSETQ. In DNA form, the CDR3 reads TGCGCCAGCAGCATTCAAAGCGGGTCTAGCTCCTACAATGAGCAGTTCTTC. This translates into CASSIQSGSSSYNEQFF. The complete variable domain, with remaining parts taken from reference TRBV5-1 and TRBJ2-1, reads KAGVTQTPRYLIKTRGQQVTLSCSPISGHRSVSWYQQTPGQGLQFLFEYFSETQRNKGNFPGRFSGRQFSNSRSEMNVSTLELGDSALYLCASSIQSGSSSYNEQFFGPGTRLTVL.

The chain is built from TRBV11-1 and TRBJ2-5; D is tentatively TRBD1 or TRBD2 (6 bases each). The CDR3 has 14 residues. Germline V gives CDR1 SGHAT, CDR2 FQDESV (reference sequence). Trimming cost V 5 bases and J 5 bases, with 15 bases left between them. CDR3 nucleotide sequence: TGTGCCAGCAGCCACCTGGGGGGCCGGGAGACCCAGTACTTC. Translated: CASSHLGGRETQYF. The variable domain in full, completed from reference TRBV11-1 and TRBJ2-5, reads EAEVAQSPRYKITEKSQAVAFWCDPISGHATLYWYRQILGQGPELLVQFQDESVVDDSQLPKDRFSAERLKGVDSTLKIQPAELGDSAMYLCASSHLGGRETQYFGPGTRLLVL.

The chain combines TRBV7-3 with TRBJ1-1; possible D gene TRBD1, 5 bases. This CDR3 is built from 15 residues. Trimming stripped 5 bases from V and 7 bases from J, with 20 bases between. Germline assignment: CDR1 SGHTA and CDR2 FQGTGA. The CDR3 DNA is TGTGCCAGCAGCCCCGCCGGGGGGTCAGGGATTGAAGCTTTCTTT. Amino acid sequence: CASSPAGGSGIEAFF.

The rearrangement links TRBV9 to TRBJ2-1; tentatively, D is TRBD1 (6 bases). The CDR3 covers 16 residues. Germline CDR1 SGDLS, CDR2 YYNGEE. With 3 bases removed from V and 4 bases from J, the gap between germline ends came to 17 bases. CDR3 sequence (DNA): TGTGCCAGCAGCGAAGATGACAGGAGGAAATACAATGAGCAGTTCTTC. Translating gives CASSEDDRRKYNEQFF.

Comment on this clone: Relative to the germline gene, one junction end is altered; a read error may explain this. The chain has TRBV7-7 and TRBJ2-5, with TRBD1 matching over 9 bases. Germline V lookup: CDR1 SSHAT, CDR2 FNYEAQ (reference sequence). The CDR3 is made up of 15 amino acids. CDR3 amino acids: CASSLVGTGQETQYF. The CDR3, as DNA: TGTGCTAGCAGCTTAGTGGGGACAGGGCAAGAGACCCAGTACTTC.

Here the CDR3 reads CATSRDFRTRNPTGGTEAFF. CDR3 DNA sequence: TGTGCCACCAGCAGAGATTTCCGGACGAGGAATCCGACAGGGGGCACTGAAGCTTTCTTT. The chain links TRBV15 to TRBJ1-1; 9 nucleotides match TRBD1. CDR1 and CDR2 from the germline V gene are LNHNV and YYDKDF (reference sequence). The junction had 18 bases not matched to a gene; V was cut back by 0 bases and J by 4 bases. This CDR3 is built from 20 residues. The full variable domain, with the rest looked up from reference TRBV15 and TRBJ1-1, is DAMVIQNPRYQVTQFGKPVTLSCSQTLNHNVMYWYQQKSSQAPKLLFHYYDKDFNNEADTPDNFQSRRPNTSFCFLDIRSPGLGDTAMYLCATSRDFRTRNPTGGTEAFFGQGTRLTVV.

The chain couples TRBV9 to TRBJ2-5; D perhaps matches TRBD1 (6 bases). Per the germline V gene, CDR1 is SGDLS and CDR2 is YYNGEE. Trimming removed 3 bases from V and 5 bases from J, with 17 bases in between. The CDR3 has 15 amino acids. This CDR3 reads CASSDGGNTGETQYF. The CDR3 bases are TGTGCCAGCAGCGATGGGGGCAACACGGGGGAGACCCAGTACTTC.

The J gene is TRBJ1-1, the V gene TRBV19; possible D gene TRBD1, 5 bases. In germline, CDR1 is LNHDA, CDR2 SQIVND (reference sequence). The V end was cut by 7 bases, the J end by 5 bases, with 14 bases between. This CDR3 comprises 13 residues. The DNA of the CDR3 is TGTGCCAGTAAGGGGATGCGGGTAACTGAAGCTTTCTTT. Protein product: CASKGMRVTEAFF.

As DNA, the CDR3 is TGTGCCAGCAGTTTGCAAGGTGGGACAATCTCGTCCCAGTACTTC. Protein product: CASSLQGGTISSQYF. The V gene is TRBV5-4, the J gene TRBJ2-5; possible D gene TRBD1, 6 bases. The germline CDR1 and CDR2 sequences are SGHNT and YYREEE (reference sequence). Trimming left V 5 bases short and J 9 bases short, with 23 bases between. The CDR3 extends over 15 amino acids.

This chain uses TRBV5-4 with TRBJ2-3; TRBD1 or TRBD2 may be the D gene (5 bases each). The CDR3 totals 18 residues. The germline V gene encodes CDR1 SGHNT and CDR2 YYREEE (reference sequence). V was shortened by 4 bases and J by 6 bases, with 27 bases between the two germline ends. This CDR3 is CASSLTFLGPDGSDTQYF. The CDR3 DNA is TGTGCCAGCAGCCTCACCTTTTTGGGACCGGATGGTTCGGATACGCAGTATTTT.

The J gene is TRBJ2-3, the V gene TRBV6-5, with 7 bases fitting TRBD1. The CDR3 is 13 amino acids. Germline CDR1 MNHEY, CDR2 SVGAGI. The J segment lost 5 bases and the V segment lost 7 bases, leaving 6 bases of the junction unmatched. CDR3 amino acids: CASKPTGRDTQYF. The CDR3 DNA is TGTGCCAGCAAACCGACAGGGAGAGATACGCAGTATTTT.

This clone was counted only a few times. The gene calls are TRBV18 and TRBJ2-5; D possibly corresponds to TRBD2 (6 bases). The germline gives CDR1 KGHSH, CDR2 LQKENI. The CDR3 is made up of 12 amino acids. The V and J ends lost 3 bases and 6 bases respectively, with 8 bases between them. This chain's CDR3 is CASSPEGKTQYF. DNA for the CDR3: TGTGCCAGCTCACCGGAGGGAAAGACCCAGTACTTC.

V usage is TRBV30 and J usage is TRBJ1-2; no firm D call. This CDR3 contains 15 residues. Germline CDR1 is GTSNPN and CDR2 is SVGIG (reference sequence). The V gene lost 3 bases and the J gene lost 0 bases, with 14 bases spanning the gap. CDR3 protein: CAWRQSREANYGYTF. The CDR3 DNA follows: TGTGCCTGGAGGCAGTCCCGAGAGGCTAACTATGGCTACACCTTC.

Of note for this clone: With only one base between it and a far larger clone, this is likely a read error. The chain is built from TRBV5-1 and TRBJ2-7; D possibly matches TRBD1 or TRBD2 (5 bases each). V was trimmed by 2 bases and J by 6 bases, leaving 15 bases between them. Looked up from germline, CDR1 is SGHRS and CDR2 is YFSETQ. The CDR3 sequence is 14 residues long. Here the CDR3 reads CASSLVSGAGEQYF. Here the CDR3 DNA reads TGCGCCAGCAGCTTAGTTTCTGGGGCGGGCGAGCAGTACTTC.

This chain connects TRBV9 to TRBJ1-4; no firm D call. Between the trimmed V and J ends, which lost 0 bases and 0 bases, there was a span of 15 bases. The CDR3 spans 18 residues. Per the germline V gene, CDR1 is SGDLS and CDR2 is YYNGEE. In DNA form, the CDR3 reads TGTGCCAGCAGCGTAGCTTCGGGCCCAGTAGCAACTAATGAAAAACTGTTTTTT. It yields the protein CASSVASGPVATNEKLFF.

This chain uses TRBV28 with TRBJ2-3; D perhaps matches TRBD2 (6 bases). Trimming removed 5 bases from V and 5 bases from J, with 14 bases in between. Germline loops: CDR1 MDHEN, CDR2 SYDVKM. The CDR3 has 14 residues. CDR3 sequence: CASSPLRDLDTQYF. The CDR3 DNA sequence: TGTGCCAGCAGTCCTCTCCGGGACTTAGATACGCAGTATTTT. The full variable domain, completed using reference TRBV28 and TRBJ2-3, is DVKVTQSSRYLVKRTGEKVFLECVQDMDHENMFWYRQDPGLGLRLIYFSYDVKMKEKGDIPEGYSVSREKKERFSLILESASTNQTSMYLCASSPLRDLDTQYFGPGTRLTVL.

The chain has TRBV21-1 and TRBJ1-2. TRBV21-1 is tagged as a pseudogene. The CDR3 spans 15 residues. The CDR3 region is CASSKEGGGGYGYTF. For the CDR3, the DNA is TGTGCCAGCAGCAAAGAGGGGGGAGGGGGCTATGGCTACACCTTC.

Judged by abundance, this clone is medium-sized (0.01 to 0.1%). This chain uses TRBV19 with TRBJ1-2; no definite D call. V lost 6 bases to trimming and J lost 3 bases, with 8 bases between them. This CDR3 contains 12 residues. CDR1 and CDR2 (germline): LNHDA, SQIVND (reference sequence). CDR3 protein: CASRGFDYGYTF. CDR3 DNA: TGTGCCAGTAGGGGGTTTGACTATGGCTACACCTTC. The full variable domain, completed using reference TRBV19 and TRBJ1-2, is DGGITQSPKYLFRKEGQNVTLSCEQNLNHDAMYWYRQDPGQGLRLIYYSQIVNDFQKGDIAEGYSVSREKKESFPLTVTSAQKNPTAFYLCASRGFDYGYTFGSGTRLTVV.

The chain links TRBV27 to TRBJ1-1; the D gene is possibly TRBD1 (5 bases). The CDR3 runs 16 residues. V lost 1 base and J lost 2, with 14 bases in between. Germline V CDR1 and CDR2: MNHEY, SMNVEV (reference sequence). In DNA, the CDR3 is TGTGCCAGCAGTTTATGGACAACCAATCCTAACACTGAAGCTTTCTTT. Protein: CASSLWTTNPNTEAFF.

This clone occurred once. The chain recombines TRBV11-3 with TRBJ2-2; 7 positions match TRBD2. The CDR3 sequence is 19 residues long. V lost 0 bases and J lost 0; bases outside the gene matches: 10. The V gene's germline CDR1 is SGHNT and CDR2 YENEEA. This chain's CDR3 is CASSLDFAAGAANTGELFF. The CDR3 region has the DNA TGTGCCAGCAGCTTAGATTTTGCCGCGGGAGCCGCGAACACCGGGGAGCTGTTTTTT.

This clone is medium-sized. This chain connects TRBV2 to TRBJ2-7; 8 bases map to TRBD2. Germline CDR1 is SNHLY and CDR2 is FYNNEI. The V gene end was trimmed by 6 bases and the J gene end by 4 bases; junction bases not matched to a gene: 14. The CDR3 spans 16 residues. The CDR3 is CASRRLATQQGYEQYF. CDR3 nucleotide sequence: TGTGCCAGCAGGCGACTAGCGACCCAGCAGGGGTACGAGCAGTACTTC.

The V call is TRBV28, the J call TRBJ1-5; 9 bases fit TRBD1. The germline V gene has CDR1 MDHEN and CDR2 SYDVKM. The CDR3 totals 16 residues. V gave up 7 bases and J gave up 6 bases; unmatched junction bases: 13. CDR3 in amino acids: CASIQGLGQGSQPQHF. As DNA, the CDR3 is TGTGCCAGCATACAAGGTTTGGGACAGGGTAGTCAGCCCCAGCATTTT.

The genes are TRBV12-5 and TRBJ2-6; D possibly matches TRBD1 or TRBD2 (6 bases each). V was trimmed by 4 bases and J by 0 bases, leaving 16 bases between them. Germline V CDR1 and CDR2: LGHNT, FRNRAP. The CDR3 sequence is 18 residues long. The CDR3: CASGWNRDSRSGANVLTF. The CDR3 nucleotides are TGTGCTAGTGGTTGGAACAGGGACTCCCGCTCTGGGGCCAACGTCCTGACTTTC.

The chain is built from TRBV19 and TRBJ1-1, with D maybe TRBD1 (6 bases). From germline, CDR1 is LNHDA and CDR2 SQIVND (reference sequence). This CDR3 is 14 amino acids long. V was cut by 6 bases and J by 0 bases, with 11 bases left in between. The CDR3 reads CASRIQGLNTEAFF. In nucleotides, the CDR3 is TGTGCCAGTAGAATACAGGGATTGAACACTGAAGCTTTCTTT.